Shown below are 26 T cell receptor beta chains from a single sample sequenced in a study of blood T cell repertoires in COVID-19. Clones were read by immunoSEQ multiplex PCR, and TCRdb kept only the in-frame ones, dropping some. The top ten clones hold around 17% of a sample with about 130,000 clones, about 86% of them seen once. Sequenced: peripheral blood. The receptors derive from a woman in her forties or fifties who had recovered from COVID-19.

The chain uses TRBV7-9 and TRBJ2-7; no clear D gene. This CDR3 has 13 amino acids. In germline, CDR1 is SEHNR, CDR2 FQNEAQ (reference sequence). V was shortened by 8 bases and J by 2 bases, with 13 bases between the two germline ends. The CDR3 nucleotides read TGTGCCAGCGAGGCGGAATGGGCCTACGAGCAGTACTTC. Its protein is CASEAEWAYEQYF.

The CDR3 sequence: CASSSSTGELFF. The CDR3 coding sequence is TGTGCCAGCAGTTCTAGCACCGGGGAGCTGTTTTTT. J is TRBJ2-2 and V is TRBV28; no clear D. The CDR3 runs 12 residues. Trimming pared 4 bases from V and 4 bases from J, leaving 4 bases between. CDR1 and CDR2 from the germline V gene are MDHEN and SYDVKM.

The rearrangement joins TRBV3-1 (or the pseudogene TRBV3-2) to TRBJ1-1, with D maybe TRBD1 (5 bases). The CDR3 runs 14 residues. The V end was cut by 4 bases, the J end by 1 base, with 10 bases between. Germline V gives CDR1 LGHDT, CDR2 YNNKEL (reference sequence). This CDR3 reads CASSRQQGNTEAFF. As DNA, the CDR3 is TGTGCCAGCAGCCGGCAGCAGGGGAACACTGAAGCTTTCTTT.

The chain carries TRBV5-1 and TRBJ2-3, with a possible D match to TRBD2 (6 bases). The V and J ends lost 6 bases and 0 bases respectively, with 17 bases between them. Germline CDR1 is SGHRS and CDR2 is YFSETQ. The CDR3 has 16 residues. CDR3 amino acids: CASTLGGGPSTDTQYF. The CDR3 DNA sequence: TGCGCCAGCACTTTGGGGGGTGGACCTAGCACAGATACGCAGTATTTT.

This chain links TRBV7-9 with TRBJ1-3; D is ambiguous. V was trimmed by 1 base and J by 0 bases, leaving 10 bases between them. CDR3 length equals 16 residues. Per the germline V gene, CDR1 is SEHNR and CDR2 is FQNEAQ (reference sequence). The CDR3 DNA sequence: TGTGCCAGCAGCTTAGTACTTACGATCTCTGGAAACACCATATATTTT. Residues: CASSLVLTISGNTIYF.

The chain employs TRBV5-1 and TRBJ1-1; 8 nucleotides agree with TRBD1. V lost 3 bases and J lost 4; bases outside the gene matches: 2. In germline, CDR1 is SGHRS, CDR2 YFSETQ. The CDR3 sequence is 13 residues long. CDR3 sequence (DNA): TGCGCCAGCAGCTCGCAGGGGGCCACTGAAGCTTTCTTT. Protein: CASSSQGATEAFF.

The CDR3 is CASSRQDFYGYTF. CDR3 in DNA: TGTGCCAGCAGCCGACAAGATTTCTATGGCTACACCTTC. The chain has TRBV5-8 and TRBJ1-2; D is ambiguous. V lost 4 bases to trimming and J lost 4 bases, with 11 bases between them. This CDR3 is built from 13 residues. Germline V CDR1 and CDR2: SGHTS, YDEGEE. Drawing the rest from reference TRBV5-8 and TRBJ1-2, the complete variable domain is EAGVTQSPTHLIKTRGQQATLRCSPISGHTSVYWYQQALGLGLQFLLWYDEGEERNRGNFPPRFSGRQFPNYSSELNVNALELEDSALYLCASSRQDFYGYTFGSGTRLTVV.

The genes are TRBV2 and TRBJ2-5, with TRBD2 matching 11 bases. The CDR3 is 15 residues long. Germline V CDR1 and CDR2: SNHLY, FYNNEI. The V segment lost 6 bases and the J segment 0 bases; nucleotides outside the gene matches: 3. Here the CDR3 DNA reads TGTGCCAGCAGCCCGGGACTAGCGGACCAAGAGACCCAGTACTTC. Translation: CASSPGLADQETQYF.

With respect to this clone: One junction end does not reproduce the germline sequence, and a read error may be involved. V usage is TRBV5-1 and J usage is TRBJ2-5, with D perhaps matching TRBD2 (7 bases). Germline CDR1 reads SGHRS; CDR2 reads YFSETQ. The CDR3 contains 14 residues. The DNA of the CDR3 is TGCGCCAGCAGCTCTCTCGGGGGGCAAGGGACCCAGTACTTC. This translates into CASSSLGGQGTQYF.

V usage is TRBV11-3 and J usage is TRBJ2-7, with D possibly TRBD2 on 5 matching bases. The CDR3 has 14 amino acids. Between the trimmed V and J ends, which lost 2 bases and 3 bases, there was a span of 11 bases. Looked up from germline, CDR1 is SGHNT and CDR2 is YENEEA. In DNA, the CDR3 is TGTGCCAGCAGCTTAATCAGTGGAGGCTACGAGCAGTACTTC. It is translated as CASSLISGGYEQYF.

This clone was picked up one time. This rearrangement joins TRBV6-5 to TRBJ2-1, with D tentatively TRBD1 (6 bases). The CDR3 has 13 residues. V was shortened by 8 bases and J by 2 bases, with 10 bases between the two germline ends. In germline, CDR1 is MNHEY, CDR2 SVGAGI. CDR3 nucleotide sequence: TGTGCCAGCGGACAGCGGACCTACAATGAGCAGTTCTTC. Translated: CASGQRTYNEQFF.

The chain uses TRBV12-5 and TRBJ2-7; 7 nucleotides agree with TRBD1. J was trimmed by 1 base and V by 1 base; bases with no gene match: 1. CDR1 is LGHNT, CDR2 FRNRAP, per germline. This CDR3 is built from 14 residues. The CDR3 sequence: CASGLGQGSYEQYF. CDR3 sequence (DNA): TGTGCTAGTGGTTTGGGACAGGGATCCTACGAGCAGTACTTC.

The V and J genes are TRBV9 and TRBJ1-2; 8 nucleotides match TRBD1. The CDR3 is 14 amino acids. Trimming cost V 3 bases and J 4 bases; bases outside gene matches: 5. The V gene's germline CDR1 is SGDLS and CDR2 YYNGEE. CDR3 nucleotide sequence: TGTGCCAGCAGCGCGACGACAGGGGTCTATGGCTACACCTTC. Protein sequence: CASSATTGVYGYTF.

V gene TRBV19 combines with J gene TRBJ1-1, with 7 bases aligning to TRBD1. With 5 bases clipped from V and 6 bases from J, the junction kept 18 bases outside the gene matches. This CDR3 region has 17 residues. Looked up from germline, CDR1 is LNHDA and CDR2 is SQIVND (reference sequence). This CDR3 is CASSSRTGALNVAEAFF. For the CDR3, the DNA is TGTGCCAGTAGTTCAAGAACAGGGGCGTTGAATGTCGCTGAAGCTTTCTTT. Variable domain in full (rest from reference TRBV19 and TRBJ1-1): DGGITQSPKYLFRKEGQNVTLSCEQNLNHDAMYWYRQDPGQGLRLIYYSQIVNDFQKGDIAEGYSVSREKKESFPLTVTSAQKNPTAFYLCASSSRTGALNVAEAFFGQGTRLTVV.

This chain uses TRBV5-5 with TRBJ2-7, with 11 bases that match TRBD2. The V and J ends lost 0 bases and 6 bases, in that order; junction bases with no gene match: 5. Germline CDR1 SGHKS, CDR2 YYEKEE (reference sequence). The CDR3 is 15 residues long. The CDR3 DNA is TGTGCCAGCAGCTTGGGGGTAGCGGGAGGGGCCGAGCAGTACTTC. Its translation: CASSLGVAGGAEQYF.

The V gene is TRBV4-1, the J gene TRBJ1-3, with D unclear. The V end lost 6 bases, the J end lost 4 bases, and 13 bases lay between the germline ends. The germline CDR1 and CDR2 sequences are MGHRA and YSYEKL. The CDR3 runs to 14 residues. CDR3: CASRTLGRGNTIYF. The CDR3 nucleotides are TGCGCCAGCAGGACTCTCGGAAGGGGAAACACCATATATTTT.

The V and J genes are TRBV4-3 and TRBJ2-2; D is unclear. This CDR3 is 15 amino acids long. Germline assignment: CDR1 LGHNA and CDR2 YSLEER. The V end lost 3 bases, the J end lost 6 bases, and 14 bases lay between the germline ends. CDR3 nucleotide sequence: TGCGCCAGCAGCCAGCAACACCCTGGTTCCGGGGAGCTGTTTTTT. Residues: CASSQQHPGSGELFF.

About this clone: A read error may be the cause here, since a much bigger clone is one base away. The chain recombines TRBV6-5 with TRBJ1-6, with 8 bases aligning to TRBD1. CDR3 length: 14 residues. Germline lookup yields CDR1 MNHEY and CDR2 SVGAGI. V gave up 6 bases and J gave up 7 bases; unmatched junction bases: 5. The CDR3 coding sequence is TGTGCCAGCAGCCTACAGGGGGGGAATTCACCCCTCCACTTT. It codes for CASSLQGGNSPLHF.

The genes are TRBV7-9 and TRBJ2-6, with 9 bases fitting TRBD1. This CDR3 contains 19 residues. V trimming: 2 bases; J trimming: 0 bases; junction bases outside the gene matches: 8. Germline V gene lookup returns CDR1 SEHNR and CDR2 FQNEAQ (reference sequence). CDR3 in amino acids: CASSLLRGQGISGANVLTF. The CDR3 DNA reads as TGTGCCAGCAGCTTACTAAGGGGACAGGGTATCTCTGGGGCCAACGTCCTGACTTTC. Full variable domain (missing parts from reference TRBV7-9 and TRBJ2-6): DTGVSQNPRHKITKRGQNVTFRCDPISEHNRLYWYRQTLGQGPEFLTYFQNEAQLEKSRLLSDRFSAERPKGSFSTLEIQRTEQGDSAMYLCASSLLRGQGISGANVLTFGAGSRLTVL.

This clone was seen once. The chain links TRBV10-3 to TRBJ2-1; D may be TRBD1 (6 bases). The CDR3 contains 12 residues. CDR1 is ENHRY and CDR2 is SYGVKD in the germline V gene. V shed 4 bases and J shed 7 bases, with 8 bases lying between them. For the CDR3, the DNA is TGTGCCATCAGTGGTACAGGGAATGAGCAGTTCTTC. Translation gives CAISGTGNEQFF.

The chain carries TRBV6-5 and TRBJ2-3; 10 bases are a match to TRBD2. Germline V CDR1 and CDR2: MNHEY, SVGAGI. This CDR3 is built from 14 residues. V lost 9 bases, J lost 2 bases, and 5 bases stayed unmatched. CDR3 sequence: CASRTSGFTDTQYF. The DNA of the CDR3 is TGTGCCAGTAGGACTAGCGGTTTCACAGATACGCAGTATTTT.

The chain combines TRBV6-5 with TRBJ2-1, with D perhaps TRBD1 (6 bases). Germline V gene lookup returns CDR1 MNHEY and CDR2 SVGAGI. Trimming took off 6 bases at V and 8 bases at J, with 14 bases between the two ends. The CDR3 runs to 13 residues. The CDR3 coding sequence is TGTGCCAGCAGCGGACAGCAGTCGGATGAGCAGTTCTTC. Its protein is CASSGQQSDEQFF.

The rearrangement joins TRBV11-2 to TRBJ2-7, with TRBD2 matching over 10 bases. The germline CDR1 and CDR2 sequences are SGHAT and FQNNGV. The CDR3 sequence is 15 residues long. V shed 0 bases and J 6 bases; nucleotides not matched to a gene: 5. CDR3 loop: CASSLEPSGSSEQYF. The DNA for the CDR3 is TGTGCCAGCAGCTTAGAGCCTAGCGGGAGTAGCGAGCAGTACTTC.

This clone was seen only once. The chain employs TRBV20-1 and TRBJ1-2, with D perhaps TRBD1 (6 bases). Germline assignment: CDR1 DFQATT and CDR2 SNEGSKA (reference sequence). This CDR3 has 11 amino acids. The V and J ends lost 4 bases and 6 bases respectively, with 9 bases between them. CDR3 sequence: CSATQGHGYTF. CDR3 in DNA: TGCAGTGCTACACAGGGCCATGGCTACACCTTC.

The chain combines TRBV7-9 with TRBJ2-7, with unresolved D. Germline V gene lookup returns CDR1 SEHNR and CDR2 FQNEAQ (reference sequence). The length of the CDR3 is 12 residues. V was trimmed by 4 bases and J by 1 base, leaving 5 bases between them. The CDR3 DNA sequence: TGTGCCAGCAGCTCCGTTTCCTACGAGCAGTACTTC. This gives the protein CASSSVSYEQYF.

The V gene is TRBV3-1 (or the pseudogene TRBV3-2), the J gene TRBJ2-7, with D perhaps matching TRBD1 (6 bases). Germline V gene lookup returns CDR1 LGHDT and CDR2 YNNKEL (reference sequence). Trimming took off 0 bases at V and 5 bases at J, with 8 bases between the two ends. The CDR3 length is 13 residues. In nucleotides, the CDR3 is TGTGCCAGCAGCCAAGATAACAGGGACGAGCAGTACTTC. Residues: CASSQDNRDEQYF.